This T cell receptor beta chain was captured by sequencing in a study of blood T cell repertoires in COVID-19. Study background: The United States, Italy and Spain supplied acute and convalescent COVID-19 samples. Sample material is recorded as cDNA or gDNA derived from T cells, B-cell-depleted T cells, or PBMCs.

Someone with COVID-19 had been met by exposed participants within 2 weeks before study entry. V was clipped by 3 bases and J by 6 bases, with 13 bases between them. The CDR3 has 15 residues. CDR1 is SGHRS, CDR2 YFSETQ, per germline. Libraries were prepared by immunoSEQ multiplex PCR; TCRdb keeps only in-frame clonotypes and omits some of them. The table lists hundreds of thousands of clones, more than 80% of them singletons. The TCR comes from a man in his fifties who had been exposed to COVID-19. The chain combines TRBV5-1 with TRBJ1-6; D possibly corresponds to TRBD1 (6 bases). Sequenced material: PBMCs or T cells enriched from blood (not recorded which). Here the CDR3 reads CASSSAGQPNSPLHF. The CDR3 coding sequence is TGCGCCAGCAGCTCGGCCGGACAGCCTAATTCACCCCTCCACTTT.